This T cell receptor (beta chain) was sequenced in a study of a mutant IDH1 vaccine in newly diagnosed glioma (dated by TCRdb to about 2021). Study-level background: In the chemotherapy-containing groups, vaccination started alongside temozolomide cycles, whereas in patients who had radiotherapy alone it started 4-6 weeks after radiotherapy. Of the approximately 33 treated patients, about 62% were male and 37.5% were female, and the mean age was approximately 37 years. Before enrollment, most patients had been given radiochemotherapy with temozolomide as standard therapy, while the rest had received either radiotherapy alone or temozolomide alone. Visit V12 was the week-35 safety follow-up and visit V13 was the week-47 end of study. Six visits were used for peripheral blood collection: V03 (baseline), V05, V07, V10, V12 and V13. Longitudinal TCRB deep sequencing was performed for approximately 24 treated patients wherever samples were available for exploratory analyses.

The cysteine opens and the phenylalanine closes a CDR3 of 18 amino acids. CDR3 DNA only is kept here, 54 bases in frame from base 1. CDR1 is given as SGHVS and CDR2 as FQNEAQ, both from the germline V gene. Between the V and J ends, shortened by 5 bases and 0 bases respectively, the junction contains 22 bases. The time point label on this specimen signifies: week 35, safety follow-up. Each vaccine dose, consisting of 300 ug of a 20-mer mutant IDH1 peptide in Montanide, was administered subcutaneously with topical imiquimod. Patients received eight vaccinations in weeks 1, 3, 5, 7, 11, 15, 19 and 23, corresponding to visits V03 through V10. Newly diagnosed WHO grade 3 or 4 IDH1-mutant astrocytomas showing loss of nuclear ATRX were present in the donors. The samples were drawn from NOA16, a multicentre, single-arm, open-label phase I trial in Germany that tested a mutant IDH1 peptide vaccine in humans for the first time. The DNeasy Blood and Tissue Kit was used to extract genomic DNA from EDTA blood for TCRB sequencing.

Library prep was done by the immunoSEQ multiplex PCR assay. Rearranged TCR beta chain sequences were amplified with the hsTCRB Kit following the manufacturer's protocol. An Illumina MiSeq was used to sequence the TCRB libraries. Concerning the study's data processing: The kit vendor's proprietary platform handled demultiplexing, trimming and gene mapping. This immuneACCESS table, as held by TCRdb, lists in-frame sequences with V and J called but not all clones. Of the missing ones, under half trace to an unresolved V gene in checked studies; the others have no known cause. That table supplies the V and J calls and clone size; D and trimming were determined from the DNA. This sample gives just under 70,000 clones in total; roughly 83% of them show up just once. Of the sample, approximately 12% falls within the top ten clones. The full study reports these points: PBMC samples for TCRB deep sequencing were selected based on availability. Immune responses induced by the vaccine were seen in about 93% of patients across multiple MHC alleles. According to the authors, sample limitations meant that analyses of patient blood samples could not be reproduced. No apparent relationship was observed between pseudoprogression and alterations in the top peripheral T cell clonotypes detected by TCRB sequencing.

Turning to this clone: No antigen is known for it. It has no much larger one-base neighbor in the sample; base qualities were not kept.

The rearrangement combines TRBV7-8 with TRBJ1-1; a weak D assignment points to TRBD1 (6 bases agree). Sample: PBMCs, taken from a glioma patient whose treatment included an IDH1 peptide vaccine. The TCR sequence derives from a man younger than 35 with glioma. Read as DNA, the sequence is TGTGCCAGCAGCCCTAGCTGGGCAGGGGACATGATGAACACTGAAGCTTTCTTT. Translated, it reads CASSPSWAGDMMNTEAFF.